One and the same sample provided the 19 T cell receptor beta chains below, sequenced in a study of molecular identifiers for immune sequencing clone quantification. MiXCR, run by TCRdb on the PCR reads, gives a single entry per CDR3 protein. The sample shows around 470,000 distinct CDR3 sequences, roughly 24% of them seen only once. The specimen was naive CD8+ T cells from blood, with Jurkat cell RNA spiked in. Documented subset: FACS-sorted CD8+CD4-CCR7+CD45RA+ naive T cells. These receptors were collected from a human donor in good health. Some libraries in this study had Jurkat cell RNA spiked in.

This clonotype was detected a few times. The junction differs from germline at one of its ends, possibly a read error. The gene calls are TRBV5-5 and TRBJ2-2; tentatively, D is TRBD1 (6 bases). This CDR3 has 13 residues. Germline V CDR1 and CDR2: SGHKS, YYEKEE (reference sequence). The CDR3 loop reads CASGLGQTGELFF. The CDR3 DNA reads TGTGCCAGCGGCTTAGGACAGACCGGGGAGCTGTTTTTT.

In DNA, the CDR3 is TGCGCCAGCAGCCAATCCGGGACAGGACATACCACTGAAGCTTTCTTT. Its translation: CASSQSGTGHTTEAFF. This chain links TRBV4-3 with TRBJ1-1; 8 bases align to TRBD1. This CDR3 has 16 residues. The germline V gene has CDR1 LGHNA and CDR2 YSLEER. J was trimmed by 4 bases and V by 2 bases; bases with no gene match: 9.

This rearrangement joins TRBV5-1 to TRBJ2-7; either TRBD1 or TRBD2 may fit D (5 bases each). CDR3 length equals 14 residues. The germline gives CDR1 SGHRS, CDR2 YFSETQ. The V end was cut by 6 bases, the J end by 5 bases, with 18 bases between. CDR3 amino acids: CASNFPGTRNEQYF. The CDR3 coding sequence is TGCGCCAGCAACTTTCCAGGGACGAGGAACGAGCAGTACTTC.

This clonotype was seen a handful of times. Written as DNA, the CDR3 is TGTGCCAGCACCGAAGTAATTACTGGAAACACCATATATTTT. As protein: CASTEVITGNTIYF. The chain couples TRBV28 to TRBJ1-3, with unresolved D. CDR1 is MDHEN and CDR2 is SYDVKM in the germline V gene. Trimming pared 7 bases from V and 2 bases from J, leaving 12 bases between. This CDR3 contains 14 residues.

The chain uses TRBV6-6 and TRBJ2-7, with D hard to call. V was shortened by 6 bases and J by 4 bases, with 7 bases between the two germline ends. The CDR3 is 11 amino acids. Germline V lookup: CDR1 MNHNY, CDR2 SVGAGI (reference sequence). The CDR3 protein is CASRKQYEQYF. DNA for the CDR3: TGTGCCAGCAGGAAACAGTACGAGCAGTACTTC.

This clonotype was found many times. DNA for the CDR3: TGTGCCAGCAGTGAAGTCTACGAGCAGTACTTC. Protein product: CASSEVYEQYF. V gene TRBV25-1 combines with J gene TRBJ2-7; D is unresolved. Trimming removed 2 bases from V and 3 bases from J, with 2 bases in between. This CDR3 spans 11 amino acids. Germline lookup yields CDR1 MGHDK and CDR2 SYGVNS.

Only a few counts were recorded for this clonotype. This chain uses TRBV7-6 with TRBJ2-1; D remains ambiguous. CDR1 and CDR2 from the germline V gene are SGHVS and FNYEAQ. The V gene lost 5 bases and the J gene lost 2 bases, with 13 bases spanning the gap. There are 15 residues in the CDR3. The CDR3 nucleotides are TGTGCCAGCAGCCCTACCTATGGGGCCTACAATGAGCAGTTCTTC. Translating it yields CASSPTYGAYNEQFF.

The chain employs TRBV6-5 and TRBJ2-7; no firm D call. Germline CDR1 and CDR2: MNHEY and SVGAGI. The V end was cut by 6 bases, the J end by 3 bases, with 21 bases between. CDR3 size: 16 residues. CDR3 DNA: TGTGCCAGCAGCTCACTACAAGTCGGCCCTAACTACGAGCAGTACTTC. Its translation is CASSSLQVGPNYEQYF.

This clonotype occurred many times. The gene calls are TRBV3-1 and TRBJ2-7, with 9 bases identical to TRBD1. V shed 4 bases and J 0 bases; nucleotides not matched to a gene: 4. The length of the CDR3 is 15 residues. The germline V gene has CDR1 LGHDT and CDR2 YNNKEL (reference sequence). As DNA, the CDR3 is TGTGCCAGCAGCCCGGGGACAGGGATCTCCTACGAGCAGTACTTC. Its protein product is CASSPGTGISYEQYF.

This clonotype was counted only a few times. CDR3 sequence (DNA): TGTGCCAGCAGCCAAGCCGGGACAGCCTATGGCTACACCTTC. It codes for CASSQAGTAYGYTF. This chain joins TRBV3-1 and TRBJ1-2; 7 bases match TRBD1. Looked up from germline, CDR1 is LGHDT and CDR2 is YNNKEL (reference sequence). The CDR3 loop spans 14 amino acids. The V and J ends lost 1 base and 4 bases, in that order; junction bases with no gene match: 3.

This clonotype was recorded at least ten times. The chain is built from TRBV20-1 and TRBJ1-5; D uncertain. The V end was cut by 6 bases, the J end by 7 bases, with 22 bases between. Germline CDR1 reads DFQATT; CDR2 reads SNEGSKA (reference sequence). CDR3 length: 15 amino acids. The CDR3 DNA reads as TGCAGTGCATCTGAAACCGGACTGGCTGGGCAGCCCCAGCATTTT. Encoded protein: CSASETGLAGQPQHF.

This clonotype was seen many times. This chain joins TRBV4-2 and TRBJ2-7; D not certain. V was pared by 2 bases and J by 3 bases, with 11 bases between. This CDR3 comprises 14 residues. CDR1 and CDR2 from the germline V gene are LGHNA and YNFKEQ. The DNA of the CDR3 is TGTGCCAGCAGCCAACGGCAGGAGAACTACGAGCAGTACTTC. Translation gives CASSQRQENYEQYF.

This clonotype occurred many times. The chain has TRBV7-9 and TRBJ2-4, with TRBD2 matching over 7 bases. CDR3 size: 16 residues. Germline V gene data show CDR1 as SEHNR and CDR2 as FQNEAQ (reference sequence). With V trimmed by 3 bases and J by 0 bases, 5 bases remained unmatched. CDR3 in amino acids: CASSLGGEIAKNIQYF. CDR3 sequence (DNA): TGTGCCAGCAGCTTGGGAGGGGAGATAGCCAAAAACATTCAGTACTTC.

With regard to this clonotype: A much larger clone is a single base away; this may be a read error. J is TRBJ2-7 and V is TRBV7-2, with a weak D call TRBD1 (5 bases). Germline lookup yields CDR1 SGHTA and CDR2 FQGNSA. With 5 bases removed from V and 5 bases from J, the gap between germline ends came to 22 bases. CDR3 length: 16 residues. The CDR3, as DNA: TGTGCCAGCAGCCCAGGACAAAACAGAGCGAATCACGAGCAGTACTTC. As protein: CASSPGQNRANHEQYF.

This clonotype was recorded once. The junction does not match germline at one end; this may be a read error. The chain employs TRBV14 and TRBJ2-7, with D tentatively TRBD1 or TRBD2 (6 bases each). The CDR3 covers 13 residues. The V gene's germline CDR1 is SGHDN and CDR2 FVKESK. The CDR3 DNA sequence: TGTGCCAGCAGCCAAGGGGGGCGGGACGAGCCGTACTTC. This sequence encodes CASSQGGRDEPYF.

This clonotype was counted many times. The rearrangement links TRBV4-1 to TRBJ2-7; TRBD2 agrees at 9 bases. The germline V gene has CDR1 MGHRA and CDR2 YSYEKL. The J segment lost 0 bases and the V segment lost 6 bases, leaving 6 bases of the junction unmatched. CDR3 size: 15 residues. The CDR3 region has the DNA TGCGCCAGCAGGACCGGGACTAGCTACTCCTACGAGCAGTACTTC. It yields the protein CASRTGTSYSYEQYF.

This rearrangement joins TRBV19 to TRBJ2-7; D uncertain. V lost 5 bases, J lost 4 bases, and 12 bases lay in between. From germline, CDR1 is LNHDA and CDR2 SQIVND (reference sequence). The CDR3 is made up of 13 amino acids. The CDR3 protein is CASSPSSGYEQYF. In DNA form, the CDR3 reads TGTGCCAGTAGTCCAAGCTCTGGATACGAGCAGTACTTC.

This clonotype was detected a few times. The V and J genes are TRBV11-2 and TRBJ2-7, with 8 nucleotides matching TRBD2. Germline V gives CDR1 SGHAT, CDR2 FQNNGV. The CDR3 loop spans 16 amino acids. V shed 7 bases, J shed 0 bases, and the junction held 11 bases outside the gene matches. CDR3 in DNA: TGTGCCAGCACCATCCACCCCCGGGGGGGCTCCTACGAGCAGTACTTC. Translation: CASTIHPRGGSYEQYF.

This clonotype has just one count. This may come from a read error, since a much larger clone is one base off. The chain employs TRBV28 and TRBJ1-1; possibly TRBD1 for D (5 bases). The length of the CDR3 is 14 residues. Germline loops: CDR1 MDHEN, CDR2 SYDVKM. Trimming removed 6 bases at V and 5 bases at J, with 16 bases between. The CDR3 coding sequence is TGTGCCAGCAGAATGGACACACCGGGGACTGAAGCTTTCTTT. It translates to CASRMDTPGTEAFF.